This TCR beta chain was recorded in a study of T cell responses to AZD1222 COVID-19 vaccine. Assay: immunoSEQ multiplex PCR; the TCRdb copy retains only in-frame clones and omits some. The data contain over 85,000 clones, more than 85% of them singletons. To note about this clone: What it binds is unknown.

Germline-derived CDR1 and CDR2 are KGHSH and LQKENI. Trimming took 3 bases from V and 5 from J, leaving 11 bases between them. CDR3 length: 14 residues. General study findings and limits: Following two doses of AZD1222, Spike-specific TCR breadth and depth rose. The study sampled repertoires only after the peak T cell response.

This sequence originates from an adult in good health. The material sequenced was peripheral blood, taken on day 0 of AZD1222 vaccination. The J gene is TRBJ2-1, the V gene TRBV18; D is possibly TRBD1 (6 bases). CDR3 sequence: CASSPRDINNEQFF. The DNA for the CDR3 is TGTGCCAGCTCACCCCGGGACATAAACAATGAGCAGTTCTTC.